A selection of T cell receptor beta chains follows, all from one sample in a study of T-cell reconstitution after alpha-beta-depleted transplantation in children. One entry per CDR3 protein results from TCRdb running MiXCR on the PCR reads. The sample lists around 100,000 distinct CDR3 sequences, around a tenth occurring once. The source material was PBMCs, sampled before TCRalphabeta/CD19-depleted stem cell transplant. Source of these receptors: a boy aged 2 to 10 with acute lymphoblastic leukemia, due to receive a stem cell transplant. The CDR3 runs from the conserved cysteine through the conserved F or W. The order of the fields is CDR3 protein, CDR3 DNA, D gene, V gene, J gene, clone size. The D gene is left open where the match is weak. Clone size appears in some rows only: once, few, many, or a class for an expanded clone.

CDR3: CASSPLTSGSSYEQYF
DNA: TGCGCCAGCAGCCCCCTGACTAGCGGGAGCAGCTACGAGCAGTACTTC
D: TRBD2
V: TRBV5-1
J: TRBJ2-7
size: .

CDR3: CATSRAGLAGTETQYF
DNA: TGTGCCACCAGCAGAGCAGGACTAGCGGGAACAGAGACCCAGTACTTC
D: TRBD2
V: TRBV15
J: TRBJ2-5
size: .

CDR3: CASIHMGYYGYTF
DNA: TGTGCCAGCATCCACATGGGATACTATGGCTACACCTTC
D: .
V: TRBV28
J: TRBJ1-2
size: .

CDR3: CSASGTSGLTLADTQYF
DNA: TGCAGTGCAAGTGGGACTAGCGGACTGACTTTGGCAGATACGCAGTATTTT
D: TRBD2
V: TRBV20-1
J: TRBJ2-3
size: few

CDR3: CSARVGYRSYEQYF
DNA: TGCAGTGCTAGAGTGGGCTACCGGTCCTACGAGCAGTACTTC
D: .
V: TRBV20-1
J: TRBJ2-7
size: .

CDR3: CASTKGARTDLYGYTF
DNA: TGTGCCAGCACTAAGGGGGCCCGAACTGACCTATATGGCTACACCTTC
D: TRBD1
V: TRBV6-1
J: TRBJ1-2
size: .

CDR3: CASSAIGTGSGEKLFF
DNA: TGTGCCAGCAGCGCCATCGGGACAGGGTCGGGTGAAAAACTGTTTTTT
D: TRBD1
V: TRBV7-2
J: TRBJ1-4
size: .

CDR3: CAISFGQGDYEQYF
DNA: TGTGCCATCAGTTTTGGACAGGGAGACTACGAGCAGTACTTC
D: TRBD1
V: TRBV10-3
J: TRBJ2-7
size: .

CDR3: CASSLEGNEQYF
DNA: TGCGCCAGCAGCTTGGAGGGGAACGAGCAGTACTTC
D: .
V: TRBV5-1
J: TRBJ2-7
size: .

CDR3: CASSRAGRAGTDTQYF
DNA: TGTGCCAGCTCCCGGGCGGGGAGGGCCGGCACAGATACGCAGTATTTT
D: TRBD2
V: TRBV2
J: TRBJ2-3
size: .

CDR3: CSARDPAGAYNEQFF
DNA: TGCAGTGCTAGAGATCCAGCGGGGGCCTACAATGAGCAGTTCTTC
D: TRBD2
V: TRBV20-1
J: TRBJ2-1
size: many

CDR3: CASSIQEVGELFF
DNA: TGTGCCAGCAGTATCCAAGAGGTCGGGGAGCTGTTTTTT
D: .
V: TRBV16
J: TRBJ2-2
size: few

CDR3: CASSSRPKGTSGRRGEQFF
DNA: TGTGCCAGCAGTTCTAGACCCAAAGGGACTAGCGGGAGAAGAGGTGAGCAGTTCTTC
D: TRBD2
V: TRBV28
J: TRBJ2-1
size: many

CDR3: CASSQDHIYGYTF
DNA: TGTGCCAGCTCCCAGGACCACATCTATGGCTACACCTTC
D: .
V: TRBV18
J: TRBJ1-2
size: many

CDR3: CASSQGLYSGSGYEQFF
DNA: TGTGCCAGCAGCCAAGGTCTCTATAGCGGGAGTGGCTATGAGCAGTTCTTC
D: TRBD2
V: TRBV3-1
J: TRBJ2-1
size: few

CDR3: CASSQTDGWNNEQFF
DNA: TGCGCCAGCAGCCAGACGGACGGGTGGAACAATGAGCAGTTCTTC
D: .
V: TRBV4-1
J: TRBJ2-1
size: few

CDR3: CAISLDGNSGNTIYF
DNA: TGTGCCATCAGTTTGGACGGGAACTCTGGAAACACCATATATTTT
D: .
V: TRBV10-3
J: TRBJ1-3
size: many

CDR3: CASSSPRAGASSYEQYF
DNA: TGTGCCAGCAGTTCCCCGCGCGCGGGAGCCAGCTCCTACGAGCAGTACTTC
D: TRBD2
V: TRBV6-5
J: TRBJ2-7
size: many

CDR3: CASSLPKLAGPSEQYF
DNA: TGTGCCAGCAGTTTACCCAAACTAGCGGGCCCCTCGGAGCAGTACTTC
D: TRBD2
V: TRBV12-3/TRBV12-4
J: TRBJ2-7
size: many

CDR3: CASSPSQLNTEAFF
DNA: TGTGCCAGCAGCCCATCCCAACTAAACACTGAAGCTTTCTTT
D: .
V: TRBV7-9
J: TRBJ1-1
size: many

CDR3: CASTSAYEQYF
DNA: TGTGCCAGCACCAGTGCATACGAGCAGTACTTC
D: .
V: TRBV7-9
J: TRBJ2-7
size: many

CDR3: CAWETFQETQYF
DNA: TGTGCTTGGGAAACGTTCCAAGAGACCCAGTACTTC
D: .
V: TRBV30
J: TRBJ2-5
size: .

CDR3: CSARRGEGGDTQYF
DNA: TGCAGTGCTAGACGCGGGGAGGGTGGTGATACGCAGTATTTT
D: TRBD2
V: TRBV20-1
J: TRBJ2-3
size: .

CDR3: CSATGGVGTEAFF
DNA: TGCAGTGCTACAGGGGGGGTAGGCACTGAAGCTTTCTTT
D: TRBD1
V: TRBV20-1
J: TRBJ1-1
size: .